This T cell receptor beta chain came from a study of cytomegalovirus exposure and HLA in healthy donors. Across the whole study: About 85 million unique TCR sequences came from HLA-typed donors in an early release.

Primers for the PCR totalled 60 Vbeta and 13 Jbeta. Some clones are missing from TCRdb's copy, which holds only in-frame ones; the method was immunoSEQ multiplex PCR. Of 210,000 or so clones listed, 83% are singletons. Specimen: PBMCs. The TCR comes from a girl aged 5 to 17 in good health and CMV-seronegative.

For the CDR3, the DNA is TGTGCCAGCAGGGAGGGTGCTACGTATGGCTACACCTTC. It specifies CASREGATYGYTF. V is TRBV28 and J is TRBJ1-2; D gene unclear. Germline V CDR1 and CDR2: MDHEN, SYDVKM. V was shortened by 6 bases and J by 5 bases, with 13 bases between the two germline ends. The CDR3 is 13 amino acids.